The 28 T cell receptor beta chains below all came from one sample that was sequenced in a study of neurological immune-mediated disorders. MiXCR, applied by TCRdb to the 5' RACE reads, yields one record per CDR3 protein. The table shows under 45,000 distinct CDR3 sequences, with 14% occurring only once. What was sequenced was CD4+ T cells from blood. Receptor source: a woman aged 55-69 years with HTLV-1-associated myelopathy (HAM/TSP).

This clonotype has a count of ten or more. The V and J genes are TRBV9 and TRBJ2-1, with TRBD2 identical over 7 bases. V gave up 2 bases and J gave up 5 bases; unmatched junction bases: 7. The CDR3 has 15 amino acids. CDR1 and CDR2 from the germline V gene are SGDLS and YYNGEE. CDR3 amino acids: CASSVSSGADNEQFF. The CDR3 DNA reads TGTGCCAGCAGCGTTTCCAGCGGGGCTGACAATGAGCAGTTCTTC.

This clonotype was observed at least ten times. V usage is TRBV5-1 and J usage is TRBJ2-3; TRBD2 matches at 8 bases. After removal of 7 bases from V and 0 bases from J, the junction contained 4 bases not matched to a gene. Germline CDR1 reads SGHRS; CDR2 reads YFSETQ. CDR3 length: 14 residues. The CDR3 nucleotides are TGCGCCAGCCGGGAGGGGACGAGCACAGATACGCAGTATTTT. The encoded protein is CASREGTSTDTQYF.

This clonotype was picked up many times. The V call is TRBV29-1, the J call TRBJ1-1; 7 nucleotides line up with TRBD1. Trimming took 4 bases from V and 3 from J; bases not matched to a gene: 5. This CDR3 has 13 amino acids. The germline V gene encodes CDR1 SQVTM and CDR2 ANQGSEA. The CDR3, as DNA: TGCAGCGTTGCAGGGGGTATGGACACTGAAGCTTTCTTT. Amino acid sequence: CSVAGGMDTEAFF.

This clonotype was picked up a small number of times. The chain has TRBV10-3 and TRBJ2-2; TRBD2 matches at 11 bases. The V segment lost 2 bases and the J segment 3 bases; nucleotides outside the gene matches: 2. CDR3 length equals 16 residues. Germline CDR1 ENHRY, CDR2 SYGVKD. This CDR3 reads CAISEGTSGHTGELFF. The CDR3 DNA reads TGTGCCATCAGTGAGGGGACTAGCGGTCACACCGGGGAGCTGTTTTTT.

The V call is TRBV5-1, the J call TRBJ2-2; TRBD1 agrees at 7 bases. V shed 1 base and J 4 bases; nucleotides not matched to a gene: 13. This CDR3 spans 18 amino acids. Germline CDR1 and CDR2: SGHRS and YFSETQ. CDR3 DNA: TGCGCCAGCAGCTTGCGATCCCGGACAGGTGTACTCACCGGGGAGCTGTTTTTT. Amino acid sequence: CASSLRSRTGVLTGELFF.

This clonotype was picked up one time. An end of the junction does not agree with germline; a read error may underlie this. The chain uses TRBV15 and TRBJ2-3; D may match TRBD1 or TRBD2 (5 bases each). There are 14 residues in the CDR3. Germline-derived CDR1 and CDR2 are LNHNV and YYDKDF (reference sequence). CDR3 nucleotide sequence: TGTACCACCAGCAGAGGGGCTGATCCGAATACGCAGTATTTT. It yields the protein CTTSRGADPNTQYF.

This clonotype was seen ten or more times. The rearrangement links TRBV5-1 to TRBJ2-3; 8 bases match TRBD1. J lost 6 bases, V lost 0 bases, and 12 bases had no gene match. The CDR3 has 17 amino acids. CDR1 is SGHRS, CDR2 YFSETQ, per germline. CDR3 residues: CASSLATSQGALDTQYF. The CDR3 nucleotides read TGCGCCAGCAGCTTGGCCACTAGTCAGGGGGCTTTGGATACGCAGTATTTT.

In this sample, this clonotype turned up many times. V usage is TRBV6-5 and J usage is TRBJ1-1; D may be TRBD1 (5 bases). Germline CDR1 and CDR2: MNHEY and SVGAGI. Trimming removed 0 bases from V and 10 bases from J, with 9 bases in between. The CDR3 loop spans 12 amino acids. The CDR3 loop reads CASSYSGEGAFF. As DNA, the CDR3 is TGTGCCAGCAGTTACTCGGGGGAGGGAGCTTTCTTT.

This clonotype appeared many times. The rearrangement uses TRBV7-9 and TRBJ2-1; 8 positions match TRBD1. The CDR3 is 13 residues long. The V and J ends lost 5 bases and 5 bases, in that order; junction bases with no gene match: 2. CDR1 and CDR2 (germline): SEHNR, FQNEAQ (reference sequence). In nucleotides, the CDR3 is TGTGCCAGCAGCGCGGGACAGGACAATGAGCAGTTCTTC. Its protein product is CASSAGQDNEQFF.

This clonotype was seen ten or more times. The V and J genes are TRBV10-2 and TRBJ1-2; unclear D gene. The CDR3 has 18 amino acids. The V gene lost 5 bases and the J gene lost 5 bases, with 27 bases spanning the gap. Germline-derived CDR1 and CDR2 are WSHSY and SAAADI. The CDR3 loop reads CASSSDGNSLSLGYGYTF. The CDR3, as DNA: TGCGCCAGCAGTTCGGACGGGAACAGTCTGAGTCTGGGGTATGGCTACACCTTC.

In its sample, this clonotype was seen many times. CDR3 in amino acids: CASSLAGPEKLFF. CDR3 DNA: TGTGCCAGCAGTTTGGCGGGCCCTGAAAAACTGTTTTTT. The chain has TRBV12-3 or TRBV12-4 and TRBJ1-4; D ambiguous. The CDR3 totals 13 residues. Between the trimmed V and J ends, which lost 3 bases and 7 bases, there was a span of 9 bases.

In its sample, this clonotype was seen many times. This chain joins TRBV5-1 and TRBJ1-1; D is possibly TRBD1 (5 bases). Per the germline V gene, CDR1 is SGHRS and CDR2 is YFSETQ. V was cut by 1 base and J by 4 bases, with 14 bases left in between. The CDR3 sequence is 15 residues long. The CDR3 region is CASSLRGGKGTEAFF. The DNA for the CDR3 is TGCGCCAGCAGCTTGCGGGGGGGAAAAGGCACTGAAGCTTTCTTT.

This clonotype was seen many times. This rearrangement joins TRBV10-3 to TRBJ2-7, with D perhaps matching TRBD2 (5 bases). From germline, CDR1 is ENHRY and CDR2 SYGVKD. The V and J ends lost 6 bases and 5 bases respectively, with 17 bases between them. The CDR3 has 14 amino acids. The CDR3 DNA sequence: TGTGCCATCAGCCCGGGAACACTGCGCCACGAGCAGTACTTC. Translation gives CAISPGTLRHEQYF.

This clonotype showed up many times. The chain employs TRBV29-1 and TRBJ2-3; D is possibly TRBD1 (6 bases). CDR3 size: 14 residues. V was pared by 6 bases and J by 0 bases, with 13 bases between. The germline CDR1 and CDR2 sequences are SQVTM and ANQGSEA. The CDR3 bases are TGCAGCGTGACAGGACGGTCAAGCACAGATACGCAGTATTTT. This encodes CSVTGRSSTDTQYF.

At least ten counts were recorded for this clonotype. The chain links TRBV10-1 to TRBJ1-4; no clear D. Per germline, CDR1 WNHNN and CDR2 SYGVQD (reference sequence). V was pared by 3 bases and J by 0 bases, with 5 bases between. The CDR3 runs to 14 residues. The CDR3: CASSDSATNEKLFF. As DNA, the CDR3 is TGCGCCAGCAGTGATTCAGCAACTAATGAAAAACTGTTTTTT.

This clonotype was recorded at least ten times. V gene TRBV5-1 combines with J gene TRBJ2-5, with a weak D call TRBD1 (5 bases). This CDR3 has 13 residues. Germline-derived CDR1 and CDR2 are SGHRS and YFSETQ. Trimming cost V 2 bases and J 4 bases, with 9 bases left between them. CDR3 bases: TGCGCCAGCAGCTTTTCAAGGGGAGAGACCCAGTACTTC. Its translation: CASSFSRGETQYF.

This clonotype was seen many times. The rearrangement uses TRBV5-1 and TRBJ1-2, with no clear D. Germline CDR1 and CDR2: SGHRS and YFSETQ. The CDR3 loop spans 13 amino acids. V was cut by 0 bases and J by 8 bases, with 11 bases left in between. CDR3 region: CASSLDIPRGYTF. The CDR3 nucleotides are TGCGCCAGCAGCTTGGACATCCCGCGGGGCTACACCTTC. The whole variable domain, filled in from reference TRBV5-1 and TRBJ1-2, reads KAGVTQTPRYLIKTRGQQVTLSCSPISGHRSVSWYQQTPGQGLQFLFEYFSETQRNKGNFPGRFSGRQFSNSRSEMNVSTLELGDSALYLCASSLDIPRGYTFGSGTRLTVV.

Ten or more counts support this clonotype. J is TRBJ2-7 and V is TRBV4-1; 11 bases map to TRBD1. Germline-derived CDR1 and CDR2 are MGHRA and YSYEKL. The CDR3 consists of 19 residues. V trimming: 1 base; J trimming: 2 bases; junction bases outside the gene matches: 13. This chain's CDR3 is CASSQGSTLGQGATYEQYF. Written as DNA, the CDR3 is TGCGCCAGCAGCCAAGGAAGTACTCTCGGACAGGGGGCCACCTACGAGCAGTACTTC.

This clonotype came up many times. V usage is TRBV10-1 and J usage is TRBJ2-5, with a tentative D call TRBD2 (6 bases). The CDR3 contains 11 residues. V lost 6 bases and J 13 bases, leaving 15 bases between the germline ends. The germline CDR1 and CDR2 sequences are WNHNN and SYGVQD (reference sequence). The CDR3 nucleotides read TGCGCCAGCAGCCCCCGGGACTCTCCGTACTTC. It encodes CASSPRDSPYF.

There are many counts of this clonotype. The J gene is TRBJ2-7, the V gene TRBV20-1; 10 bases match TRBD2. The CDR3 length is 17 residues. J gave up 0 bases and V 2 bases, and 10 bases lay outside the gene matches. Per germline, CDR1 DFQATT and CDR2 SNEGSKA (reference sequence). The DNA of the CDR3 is TGCAGTGCTAGAACTAGCGGGGTTCGGATAAGCTCCTACGAGCAGTACTTC. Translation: CSARTSGVRISSYEQYF.

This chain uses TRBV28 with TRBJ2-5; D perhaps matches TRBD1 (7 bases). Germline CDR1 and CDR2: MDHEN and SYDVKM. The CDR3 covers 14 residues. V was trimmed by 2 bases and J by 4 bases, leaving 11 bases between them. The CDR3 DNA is TGTGCCAGCAGTTTAACAGGGGAGGTAGAGACCCAGTACTTC. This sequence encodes CASSLTGEVETQYF.

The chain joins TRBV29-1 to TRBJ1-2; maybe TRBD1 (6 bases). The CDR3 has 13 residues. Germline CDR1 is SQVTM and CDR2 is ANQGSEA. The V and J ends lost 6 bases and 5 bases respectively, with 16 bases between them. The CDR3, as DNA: TGCAGCGTCTCCCCAGGGGCTGGGTATGGCTACACCTTC. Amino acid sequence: CSVSPGAGYGYTF.

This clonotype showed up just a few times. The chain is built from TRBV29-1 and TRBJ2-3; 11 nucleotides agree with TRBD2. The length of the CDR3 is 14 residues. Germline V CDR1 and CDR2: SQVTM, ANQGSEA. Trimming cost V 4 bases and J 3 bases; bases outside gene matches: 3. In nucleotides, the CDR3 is TGCAGCGTTGGGCTAGCGGGGGGTACAGATACGCAGTATTTT. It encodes CSVGLAGGTDTQYF.

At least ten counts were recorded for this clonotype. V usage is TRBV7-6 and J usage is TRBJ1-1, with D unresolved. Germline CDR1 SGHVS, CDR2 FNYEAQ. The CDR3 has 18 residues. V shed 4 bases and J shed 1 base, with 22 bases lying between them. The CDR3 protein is CASSSSAVLPGKNTEAFF. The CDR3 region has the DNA TGTGCCAGCAGCTCGTCTGCCGTCCTTCCCGGGAAGAACACTGAAGCTTTCTTT.

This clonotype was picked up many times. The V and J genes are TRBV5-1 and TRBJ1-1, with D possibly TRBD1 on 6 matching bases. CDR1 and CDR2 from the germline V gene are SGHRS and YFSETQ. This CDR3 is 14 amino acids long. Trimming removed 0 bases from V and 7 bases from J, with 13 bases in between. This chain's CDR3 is CASSLDSDRDEAFF. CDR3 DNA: TGCGCCAGCAGCTTGGACTCGGACAGAGATGAAGCTTTCTTT.

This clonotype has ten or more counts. CDR3 sequence reads: CAWTLPPGFGYTF. The CDR3 DNA reads TGTGCCTGGACCCTACCCCCGGGGTTTGGCTACACCTTC. The chain uses TRBV30 and TRBJ1-2; no reliable D call. V lost 4 bases and J lost 7, with 16 bases in between. The CDR3 has 13 amino acids. Germline loops: CDR1 GTSNPN, CDR2 SVGIG (reference sequence). The variable domain in full, completed from reference TRBV30 and TRBJ1-2, reads SQTIHQWPATLVQPVGSPLSLECTVEGTSNPNLYWYRQAAGRGLQLLFYSVGIGQISSEVPQNLSASRPQDRQFILSSKKLLLSDSGFYLCAWTLPPGFGYTFGSGTRLTVV.

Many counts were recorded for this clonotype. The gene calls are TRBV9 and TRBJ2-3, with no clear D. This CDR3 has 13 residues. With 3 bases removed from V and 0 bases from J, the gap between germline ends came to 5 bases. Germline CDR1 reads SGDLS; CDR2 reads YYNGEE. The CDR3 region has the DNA TGTGCCAGCAGCGCTCTAAGCACAGATACGCAGTATTTT. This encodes CASSALSTDTQYF.

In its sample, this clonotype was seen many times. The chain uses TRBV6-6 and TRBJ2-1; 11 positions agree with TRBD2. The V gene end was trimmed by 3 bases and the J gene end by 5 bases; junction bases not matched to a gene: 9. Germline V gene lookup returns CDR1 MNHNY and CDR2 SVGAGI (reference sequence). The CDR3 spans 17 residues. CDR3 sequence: CASSYSFSGGGDNEQFF. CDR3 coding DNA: TGTGCCAGCAGTTATTCATTTAGCGGGGGGGGGGACAATGAGCAGTTCTTC.